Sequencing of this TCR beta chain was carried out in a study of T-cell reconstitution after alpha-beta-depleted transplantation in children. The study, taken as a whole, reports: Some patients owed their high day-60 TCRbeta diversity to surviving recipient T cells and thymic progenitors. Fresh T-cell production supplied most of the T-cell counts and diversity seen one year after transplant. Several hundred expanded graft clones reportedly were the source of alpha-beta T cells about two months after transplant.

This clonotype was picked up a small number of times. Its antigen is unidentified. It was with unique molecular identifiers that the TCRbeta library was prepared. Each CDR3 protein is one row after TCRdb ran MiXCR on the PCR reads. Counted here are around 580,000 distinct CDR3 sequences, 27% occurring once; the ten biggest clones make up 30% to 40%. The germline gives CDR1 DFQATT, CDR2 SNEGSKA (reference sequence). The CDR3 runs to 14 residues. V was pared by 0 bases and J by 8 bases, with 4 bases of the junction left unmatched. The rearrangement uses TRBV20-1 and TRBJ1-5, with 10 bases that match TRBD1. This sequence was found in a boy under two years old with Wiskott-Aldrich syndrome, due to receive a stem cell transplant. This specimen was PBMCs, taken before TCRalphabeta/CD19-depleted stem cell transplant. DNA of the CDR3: TGCAGTGCTAGAGATCGGACAGGGGGGGAGCCCCAGCATTTT. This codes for CSARDRTGGEPQHF.